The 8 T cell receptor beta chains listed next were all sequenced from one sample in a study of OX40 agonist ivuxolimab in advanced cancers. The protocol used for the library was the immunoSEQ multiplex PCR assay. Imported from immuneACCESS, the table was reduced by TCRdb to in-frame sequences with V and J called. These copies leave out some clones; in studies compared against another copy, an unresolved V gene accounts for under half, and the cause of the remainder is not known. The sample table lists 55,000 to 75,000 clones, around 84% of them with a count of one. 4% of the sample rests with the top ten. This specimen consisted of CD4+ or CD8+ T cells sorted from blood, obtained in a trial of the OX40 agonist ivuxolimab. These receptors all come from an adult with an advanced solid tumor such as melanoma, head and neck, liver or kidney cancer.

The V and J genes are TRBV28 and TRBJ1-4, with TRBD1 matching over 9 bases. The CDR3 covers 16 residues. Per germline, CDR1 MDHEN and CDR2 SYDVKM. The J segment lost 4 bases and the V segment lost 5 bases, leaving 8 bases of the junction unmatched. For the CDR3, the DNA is TGTGCCAGCAGTAAAGGGGGACAGGGAGGTAATGAAAAACTGTTTTTT. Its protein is CASSKGGQGGNEKLFF. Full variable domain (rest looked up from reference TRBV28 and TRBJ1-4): DVKVTQSSRYLVKRTGEKVFLECVQDMDHENMFWYRQDPGLGLRLIYFSYDVKMKEKGDIPEGYSVSREKKERFSLILESASTNQTSMYLCASSKGGQGGNEKLFFGSGTQLSVL.

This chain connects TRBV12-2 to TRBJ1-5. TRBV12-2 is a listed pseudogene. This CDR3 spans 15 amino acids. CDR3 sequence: CASRLTEGGNQPQHF. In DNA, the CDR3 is TGTGCAAGTCGCTTAACGGAGGGTGGCAATCAGCCCCAGCATTTT.

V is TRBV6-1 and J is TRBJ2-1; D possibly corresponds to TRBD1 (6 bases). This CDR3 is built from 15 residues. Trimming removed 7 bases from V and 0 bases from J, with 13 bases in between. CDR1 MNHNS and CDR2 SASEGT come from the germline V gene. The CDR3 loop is CASTQDRRSYNEQFF. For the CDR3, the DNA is TGTGCCAGCACTCAAGACAGGCGCTCCTACAATGAGCAGTTCTTC.

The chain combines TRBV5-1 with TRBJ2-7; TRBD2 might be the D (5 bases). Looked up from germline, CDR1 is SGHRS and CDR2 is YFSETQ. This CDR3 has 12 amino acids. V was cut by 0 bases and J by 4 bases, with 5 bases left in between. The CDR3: CASSLERYEQYF. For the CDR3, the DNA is TGCGCCAGCAGCTTGGAGCGGTACGAGCAGTACTTC. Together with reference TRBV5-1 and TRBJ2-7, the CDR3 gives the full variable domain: KAGVTQTPRYLIKTRGQQVTLSCSPISGHRSVSWYQQTPGQGLQFLFEYFSETQRNKGNFPGRFSGRQFSNSRSEMNVSTLELGDSALYLCASSLERYEQYFGPGTRLTVT.

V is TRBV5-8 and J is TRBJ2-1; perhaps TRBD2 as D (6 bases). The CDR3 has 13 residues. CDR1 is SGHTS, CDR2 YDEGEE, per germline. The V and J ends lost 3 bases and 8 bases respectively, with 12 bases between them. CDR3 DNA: TGTGCCAGCAGCTGGAGGGAGTTTGATGAGCAGTTCTTC. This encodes CASSWREFDEQFF.

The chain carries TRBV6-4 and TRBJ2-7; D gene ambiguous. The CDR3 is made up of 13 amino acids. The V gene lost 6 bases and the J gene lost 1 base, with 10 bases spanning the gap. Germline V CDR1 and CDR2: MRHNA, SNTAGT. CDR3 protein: CASRFALSYEQYF. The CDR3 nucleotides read TGTGCCAGCAGGTTCGCGTTATCCTACGAGCAGTACTTC.

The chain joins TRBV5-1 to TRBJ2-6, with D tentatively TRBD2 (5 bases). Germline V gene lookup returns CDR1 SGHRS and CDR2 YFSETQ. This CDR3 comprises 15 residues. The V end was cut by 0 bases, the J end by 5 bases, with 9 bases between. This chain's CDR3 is CASSLEAERANVLTF. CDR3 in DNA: TGCGCCAGCAGCTTGGAAGCGGAGCGGGCCAACGTCCTGACTTTC.

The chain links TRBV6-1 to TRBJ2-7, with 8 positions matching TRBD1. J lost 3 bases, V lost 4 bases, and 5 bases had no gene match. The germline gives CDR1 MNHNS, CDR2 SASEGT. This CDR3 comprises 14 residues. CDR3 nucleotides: TGTGCCAGCAGTGGTGGACAGGGCTACTACGAGCAGTACTTC. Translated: CASSGGQGYYEQYF.